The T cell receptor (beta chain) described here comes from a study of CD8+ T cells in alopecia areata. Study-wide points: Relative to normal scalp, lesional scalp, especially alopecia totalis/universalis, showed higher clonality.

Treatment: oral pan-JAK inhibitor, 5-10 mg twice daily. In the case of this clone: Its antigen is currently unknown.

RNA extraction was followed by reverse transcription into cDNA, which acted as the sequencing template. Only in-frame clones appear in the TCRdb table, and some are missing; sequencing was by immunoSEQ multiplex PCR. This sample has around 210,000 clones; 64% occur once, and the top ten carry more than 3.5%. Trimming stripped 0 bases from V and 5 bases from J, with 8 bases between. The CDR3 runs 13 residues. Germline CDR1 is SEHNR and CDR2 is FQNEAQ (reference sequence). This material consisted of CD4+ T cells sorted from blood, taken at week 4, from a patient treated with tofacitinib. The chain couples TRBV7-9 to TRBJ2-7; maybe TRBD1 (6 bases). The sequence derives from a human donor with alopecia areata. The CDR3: CASSLAGAHEQYF. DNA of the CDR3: TGTGCCAGCAGCTTAGCGGGGGCTCACGAGCAGTACTTC.